These 15 T cell receptor beta chains came from one sample sequenced in a study of cytomegalovirus exposure and HLA in healthy donors. Clones were read by immunoSEQ multiplex PCR, and TCRdb kept only the in-frame ones, dropping some. Among 76,000 or so clones listed, approximately 94% were seen once. Sequenced input: PBMCs. The receptors derive from a woman aged 18-30 years in good health and CMV-seropositive.

This chain links TRBV5-1 with TRBJ2-1; 13 bases map to TRBD2. CDR3 length: 15 amino acids. Germline assignment: CDR1 SGHRS and CDR2 YFSETQ. Losses at the gene ends were 6 bases for V and 2 bases for J; bases not matched to a gene: 2. CDR3 protein: CASKTSGRTYNEQFF. The CDR3 nucleotides are TGCGCCAGCAAGACTAGCGGGAGGACCTACAATGAGCAGTTCTTC.

The J gene is TRBJ1-1, the V gene TRBV7-9; 8 nucleotides align to TRBD1. CDR3 length: 14 amino acids. V lost 3 bases, J lost 4 bases, and 4 bases stayed unmatched. CDR1 SEHNR and CDR2 FQNEAQ come from the germline V gene (reference sequence). CDR3 DNA sequence: TGTGCCAGCAGCTTCGACAGGGGAGGCACTGAAGCTTTCTTT. Its translation is CASSFDRGGTEAFF.

This clone was seen just once. The chain is built from TRBV18 and TRBJ1-4, with a weak D call TRBD1 (6 bases). The length of the CDR3 is 14 residues. Trimming shortened V by 2 bases and J by 7 bases, and 11 bases separated the two germline ends. Germline V gene lookup returns CDR1 KGHSH and CDR2 LQKENI. The CDR3 loop is CASSPGGVTEKLFF. As DNA, the CDR3 is TGTGCCAGCTCACCAGGGGGCGTCACTGAAAAACTGTTTTTT.

The chain carries TRBV19 and TRBJ1-5, with 7 bases lining up with TRBD1. Germline V gene data show CDR1 as LNHDA and CDR2 as SQIVND (reference sequence). The CDR3 is 16 amino acids. With V trimmed by 3 bases and J by 7 bases, 12 bases remained unmatched. In DNA form, the CDR3 reads TGTGCCAGTAGTATCGGAGGGGGCGGCGGCCTCCAGCCCCAGCATTTT. Translation gives CASSIGGGGGLQPQHF. The full variable domain, its missing parts supplied by reference TRBV19 and TRBJ1-5, is DGGITQSPKYLFRKEGQNVTLSCEQNLNHDAMYWYRQDPGQGLRLIYYSQIVNDFQKGDIAEGYSVSREKKESFPLTVTSAQKNPTAFYLCASSIGGGGGLQPQHFGDGTRLSIL.

As regards this clone: Other DNA sequences within the sample encode an identical CDR3. V gene TRBV7-2 combines with J gene TRBJ1-1; D is perhaps TRBD1 (6 bases). This CDR3 region has 14 residues. Trimming pared 3 bases from V and 1 base from J, leaving 9 bases between. Germline V gene data show CDR1 as SGHTA and CDR2 as FQGNSA. Written as DNA, the CDR3 is TGTGCCAGCAGCTTTCAGGGGTGGAACACTGAAGCTTTCTTT. The encoded protein is CASSFQGWNTEAFF.

The chain combines TRBV11-3 with TRBJ1-5, with D possibly TRBD1 on 5 matching bases. With 8 bases removed from V and 0 bases from J, the gap between germline ends came to 17 bases. Germline CDR1 and CDR2: SGHNT and YENEEA. The CDR3 covers 16 residues. The CDR3 sequence is CASGGVLDLSNQPQHF. CDR3 nucleotides: TGTGCCAGCGGGGGGGTTCTCGATCTTAGCAATCAGCCCCAGCATTTT.

The rearrangement links TRBV7-3 to TRBJ1-1; D remains unclear. The V end lost 3 bases, the J end lost 4 bases, and 9 bases lay between the germline ends. The CDR3 spans 13 residues. Germline V gene lookup returns CDR1 SGHTA and CDR2 FQGTGA. CDR3 in DNA: TGTGCCAGCAGCTTGGGCAGGTTCACTGAAGCTTTCTTT. Translated, it gives CASSLGRFTEAFF.

This chain uses TRBV7-3 with TRBJ2-1; 9 nucleotides agree with TRBD1. J was trimmed by 4 bases and V by 5 bases; bases with no gene match: 9. The CDR3 contains 16 residues. Germline CDR1 and CDR2: SGHTA and FQGTGA. The CDR3 DNA reads as TGTGCCAGCAGCCCCGGACAGGGGAGGGGGTACAATGAGCAGTTCTTC. Its protein is CASSPGQGRGYNEQFF.

The J gene is TRBJ1-5, the V gene TRBV7-8; no firm D call. Per the germline V gene, CDR1 is SGHVS and CDR2 is FQNEAQ. This CDR3 is built from 15 residues. The ends were cut back, 3 bases at V and 1 base at J, with 10 bases in the middle. The CDR3 DNA sequence: TGTGCCAGCAGCTTCTCGAGGTTAAGCAATCAGCCCCAGCATTTT. Translated, it gives CASSFSRLSNQPQHF. Complete variable domain (other parts from reference TRBV7-8 and TRBJ1-5): GAGVSQSPRYKVAKRGQDVALRCDPISGHVSLFWYQQALGQGPEFLTYFQNEAQLDKSGLPSDRFFAERPEGSVSTLKIQRTQQEDSAVYLCASSFSRLSNQPQHFGDGTRLSIL.

Here the CDR3 reads CATSPRTGREETQYF. DNA of the CDR3: TGTGCCACCAGCCCACGGACAGGGAGGGAAGAGACCCAGTACTTC. This chain links TRBV15 with TRBJ2-5; tentative D call: TRBD1 (8 bases). The V gene's germline CDR1 is LNHNV and CDR2 YYDKDF (reference sequence). V was shortened by 5 bases and J by 3 bases, with 16 bases between the two germline ends. The CDR3 contains 15 residues.

This clone has just one count. This chain connects TRBV11-2 to TRBJ1-2; TRBD1 aligns across 9 bases. Trimming removed 0 bases from V and 4 bases from J; junction bases left unmatched: 6. In germline, CDR1 is SGHAT, CDR2 FQNNGV. The CDR3 covers 16 residues. For the CDR3, the DNA is TGTGCCAGCAGCTTAGATGGTAGGGGACAGGGCTATGGCTACACCTTC. This codes for CASSLDGRGQGYGYTF.

This chain joins TRBV4-1 and TRBJ2-1, with 8 bases aligning to TRBD2. Germline-derived CDR1 and CDR2 are MGHRA and YSYEKL. The length of the CDR3 is 16 residues. Trimming took 3 bases from V and 8 from J; bases not matched to a gene: 12. For the CDR3, the DNA is TGCGCCAGCAGCCACCATAAGGGGACTAGTATGGATGAGCAGTTCTTC. Its protein is CASSHHKGTSMDEQFF.

The chain carries TRBV28 and TRBJ2-2; the D is unclear. The CDR3 spans 13 residues. Germline CDR1 MDHEN, CDR2 SYDVKM. Trimming stripped 7 bases from V and 0 bases from J, with 6 bases between. The DNA for the CDR3 is TGTGCCAGCACCGAGACGAACACCGGGGAGCTGTTTTTT. This gives the protein CASTETNTGELFF.

J is TRBJ1-6 and V is TRBV6-6; no firm D call. Trimming pared 7 bases from V and 10 bases from J, leaving 17 bases between. Looked up from germline, CDR1 is MNHNY and CDR2 is SVGAGI (reference sequence). The CDR3 sequence is 14 residues long. CDR3 loop: CASTDGVTFSPLHF. CDR3 in DNA: TGTGCCAGCACCGACGGGGTGACTTTCTCACCCCTCCACTTT.

The rearrangement joins TRBV28 to TRBJ1-2, with 7 bases that match TRBD1. Germline V gives CDR1 MDHEN, CDR2 SYDVKM. J was trimmed by 2 bases and V by 6 bases; bases with no gene match: 12. The length of the CDR3 is 16 residues. CDR3 in DNA: TGTGCCAGCAGCCTCCCACGACAGGGCCGGAACTATGGCTACACCTTC. It encodes CASSLPRQGRNYGYTF.